This T cell receptor beta chain was profiled in a study of T-cell reconstitution after alpha-beta-depleted transplantation in children. General study results and limits: By about two months after transplant, alpha-beta T cells reportedly arose from several hundred graft clones that had expanded. At one year after transplant, newly produced T cells mostly accounted for T-cell counts and diversity. Recipient T cells and thymic progenitors that survived were the source of the high TCRbeta diversity seen at day 60 in some patients.

Unique molecular identifiers were incorporated when the TCRbeta library was constructed. TCRdb fed the PCR reads into MiXCR, producing one record per CDR3 protein. The sample shows about 230,000 distinct CDR3 sequences, roughly a tenth of them seen only once. This CDR3 is built from 13 residues. Germline loops: CDR1 MNHEY, CDR2 SMNVEV (reference sequence). V was trimmed by 4 bases and J by 3 bases, leaving 10 bases between them. This clonotype has a count of ten or more. As yet, its antigen is unknown. V gene TRBV27 combines with J gene TRBJ2-7, with no clear D. The TCR was taken from a child younger than two with acute myeloid leukemia, due to receive a stem cell transplant. The input for sequencing was PBMCs, taken before TCRalphabeta/CD19-depleted stem cell transplant. This chain's CDR3 is CASSSTPGYEQYF. CDR3 in DNA: TGTGCCAGCAGTTCGACCCCAGGCTACGAGCAGTACTTC.